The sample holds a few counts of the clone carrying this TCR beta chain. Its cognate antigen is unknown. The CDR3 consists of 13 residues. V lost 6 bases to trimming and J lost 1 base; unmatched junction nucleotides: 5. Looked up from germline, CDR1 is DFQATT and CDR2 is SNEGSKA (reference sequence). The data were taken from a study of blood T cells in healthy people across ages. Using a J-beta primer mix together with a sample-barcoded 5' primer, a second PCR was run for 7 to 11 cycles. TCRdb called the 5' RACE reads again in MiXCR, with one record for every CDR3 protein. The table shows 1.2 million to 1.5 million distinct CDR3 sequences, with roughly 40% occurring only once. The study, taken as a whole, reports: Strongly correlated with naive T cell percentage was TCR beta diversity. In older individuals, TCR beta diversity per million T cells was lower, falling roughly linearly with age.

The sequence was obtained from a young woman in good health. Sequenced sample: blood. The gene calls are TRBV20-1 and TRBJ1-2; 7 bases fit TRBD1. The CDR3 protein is CSAIRDSNYGYTF. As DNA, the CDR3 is TGCAGTGCCATCCGGGACAGTAACTATGGCTACACCTTC.